This record looks at one T cell receptor beta chain sequence and its context. The antigen remains unidentified. Only in-frame clones appear in the TCRdb table, and some are missing; sequencing was by immunoSEQ multiplex PCR. Of 40,000 to 45,000 clones detected, around 76% appear once; the ten largest clones hold 11%. This sample was taken from a study of vaccination effects on CD4 cells after COVID-19. The CDR3 loop spans 15 amino acids. Between the trimmed V and J ends, which lost 0 bases and 4 bases, there was a span of 9 bases. Germline loops: CDR1 SEHNR, CDR2 FQNEAQ (reference sequence). CD4+ T cells specific for antigen were expanded with viral peptide pools by the ViraFEST assay before sequencing. Following a 10-day culture, CD4+ T cells were purified. Vaccine recipients, nucleocapsid antibody negative, had no prior SARS-CoV-2 infection. On days 3 and 7, fresh IL-2 medium replaced half the medium.

General study points: Healthy vaccinees' vaccine-induced clones included only 1 of 255 that recognized common cold coronaviruses.

The TCR was taken from a human donor who received a COVID-19 vaccine. The starting material was CD4+ T cells from PBMCs cultured with SARS-CoV-2 spike peptides, obtained before COVID-19 vaccination. The chain joins TRBV7-9 to TRBJ2-2; tentative D call: TRBD2 (5 bases). CDR3 in amino acids: CASSLAGGGTGELFF. CDR3 nucleotide sequence: TGTGCCAGCAGCTTAGCAGGCGGAGGCACCGGGGAGCTGTTTTTT.